This note documents a single TCR beta chain sequence. Original methodology: For nucleated cells, counts were estimated from reference gene primer amplification. Some clones are missing from TCRdb's copy, which holds only in-frame ones; the method was immunoSEQ multiplex PCR. The DNA gave D and trimming, while V, J and clone size come from that table. The sample lists 85,000 to 130,000 clones, roughly 88% occurring once. The data were obtained in a study of blood T cell repertoires in COVID-19. For the study at large: There were acute and convalescent COVID-19 samples, and they came from the United States, Italy and Spain. From T cells, B-cell-depleted T cells, or PBMCs came the material, which was cDNA or gDNA.

The CDR3 spans 15 residues. Per germline, CDR1 MNHEY and CDR2 SVGAGI. V was trimmed by 6 bases and J by 5 bases, leaving 19 bases between them. This TCR was recovered from a woman aged 55-70 years with acute or convalescent COVID-19. The V call is TRBV6-5, the J call TRBJ2-5; maybe TRBD2 (6 bases). Material: peripheral blood. CDR3 nucleotides: TGTGCCAGCAGCCCACACGGGGGTGGTGGGGAGACCCAGTACTTC. It specifies CASSPHGGGGETQYF.